This is a list of T cell receptor beta chains from one sample in a study of control samples from healthy donors and cancer patients. Generated by immunoSEQ multiplex PCR, the TCRdb table keeps only in-frame clones and is missing some. The table includes 150,000 to 200,000 clones, 90% detected once. Sequenced sample: blood. The receptor source for this set is a woman between 45 and 65 years old in good health. Both conserved end residues are part of each CDR3. The D gene is left open where the match is weak. Clone size is stated in some rows and not others, as once, few, many or a class when expanded.

TGCGCCAGCAGCCAAGAGACTAGCGGGAGGGCCGGGGGCACAGATACGCAGTATTTT CASSQETSGRAGGTDTQYF TRBD2 TRBJ2-3 TRBV4-1 -
TGTGCCACCAGTGATTTGCAGGGGGGCGCTGTGGTCATGAACACTGAAGCTTTCTTT CATSDLQGGAVVMNTEAFF TRBD1 TRBJ1-1 TRBV24-1 -
TGTGCCACCAGCAGAGGGCTACTAGCGGGAGATGGGGAGACCCAGTACTTC CATSRGLLAGDGETQYF TRBD2 TRBJ2-5 TRBV15 -
TGTGCCAGCAGCCAAGATTCATTAGTCTATGGCTACACCTTC CASSQDSLVYGYTF - TRBJ1-2 TRBV14 -
TGTGCCAGTAGCACAGGGGACACTGAAGCTTTCTTT CASSTGDTEAFF TRBD1 TRBJ1-1 TRBV7-3 -
TGTGCCAGCAGTGGAGGGACAGGGGGCGACGGTGAGCAGTTCTTC CASSGGTGGDGEQFF TRBD1 TRBJ2-1 TRBV6-4 -
TGTGCCAGTAGCGGCAGTAATAGCAATCAGCCCCAGCATTTT CASSGSNSNQPQHF - TRBJ1-5 TRBV19 few
TGCGCCAGCCGGACAGGGGATGGAAACACCATATATTTT CASRTGDGNTIYF TRBD1 TRBJ1-3 TRBV5-1 -
TGTGCCAGCAGACCTAGCGTGGACACCATATATTTT CASRPSVDTIYF - TRBJ1-3 TRBV25-1 -
TGTGCCAGCAGTTATCCGGGCCGGCCCCAGCATTTT CASSYPGRPQHF - TRBJ1-5 TRBV6-5 -
TGTGCCAGCAACTCCGGGACTCAAACCTCTGGAAACACCATATATTTT CASNSGTQTSGNTIYF - TRBJ1-3 TRBV28 -
TGTGCCAGCAGCCCGACAGGGGGTGGAAACACCATATATTTT CASSPTGGGNTIYF TRBD1 TRBJ1-3 TRBV5-4 -
TGTGCCAGCAGCCAAGATTGGGACGGGGGAGAGACCCAGTACTTC CASSQDWDGGETQYF - TRBJ2-5 TRBV3-1/TRBV3-2 -
TGTGCCAGCTCACCGGCTAGCGGGAGCATTCGGGTCGAGCAGTACTTC CASSPASGSIRVEQYF TRBD2 TRBJ2-7 TRBV18 -
TGTGCCTGGGAACGCCGCAGGGGTACCAATCAGCCCCAGCATTTT CAWERRRGTNQPQHF - TRBJ1-5 TRBV30 -
TGTGCCAGCAGCCAAACGACCTACGAGCAGTACTTC CASSQTTYEQYF - TRBJ2-7 TRBV3-1/TRBV3-2 -
TGTGCCAGCAGATACGGGACAGGGTCCTACAATGAGCAGTTCTTC CASRYGTGSYNEQFF TRBD1 TRBJ2-1 TRBV2 few
TGTGCCACCAGTGGTACGGTGGGAAACTATGGCTACACCTTC CATSGTVGNYGYTF - TRBJ1-2 TRBV24-1 once
TGTGCCAGCAGCGAGACGGGACTAGCGGGCCTCGGCGAGCAGTACTTC CASSETGLAGLGEQYF TRBD2 TRBJ2-7 TRBV5-5 -
TGTGCCACACCCCCCGAGCCCTTCGCCCCCCACACAGATACGCAGTATTTT CATPPEPFAPHTDTQYF - TRBJ2-3 TRBV25-1 -
TGTGCCAGCTCCCCTTCTGGTTCCTACGAGCAGTACTTC CASSPSGSYEQYF - TRBJ2-7 TRBV18 -
TGTGCCAGCAGTGACTCGGCGGCGGGAACGCAGTATTTT CASSDSAAGTQYF - TRBJ2-3 TRBV6-4 -
TGTGCCAGTAGTAACGGCAGGTCAGGGGAGACCCAGTACTTC CASSNGRSGETQYF - TRBJ2-5 TRBV19 -
TGTGCCAGCAGCCAAGATCGGGGACTAGCGGGAGGGCCCTACGAGCAGTACTTC CASSQDRGLAGGPYEQYF TRBD2 TRBJ2-7 TRBV3-1/TRBV3-2 -
TGTGCCAGCGCACCGGACAGGCTCCTCTCTGGAAACACCATATATTTT CASAPDRLLSGNTIYF TRBD1 TRBJ1-3 TRBV2 -
TGTGCCAGCGCACAGACCATTAACTATGGCTACACCTTC CASAQTINYGYTF - TRBJ1-2 TRBV12-3/TRBV12-4 -
TGTGCCAGTAGACGTGTGGCTCGGGGTGAAAAACTGTTTTTT CASRRVARGEKLFF - TRBJ1-4 TRBV19 -
TGTGCCAGCAGCCAAGCAGGGAATTCCAATCAGCCCCAGCATTTT CASSQAGNSNQPQHF - TRBJ1-5 TRBV3-1/TRBV3-2 -
TGTGCCAGCAGTTTATCGGGCGGACAGGGCGGAGGCTACACCTTC CASSLSGGQGGGYTF TRBD1 TRBJ1-2 TRBV27 -
TGCGCCAGTGGGGCAGCGTTAGCCAAAAACATTCAGTACTTC CASGAALAKNIQYF - TRBJ2-4 TRBV4-3 -
TGTGCCAGCAGTTTAGTCTCCGGATTGCCTCAGCCCCAGCATTTT CASSLVSGLPQPQHF - TRBJ1-5 TRBV28 -
TGCGCCAGCAGTCGAGCGGGGAGCTCCTACAATGAGCAGTTCTTC CASSRAGSSYNEQFF TRBD2 TRBJ2-1 TRBV4-1 -
TGCGCCAGCAGCTTGGAACAGGGAGTAGGATCACCCCTCCACTTT CASSLEQGVGSPLHF - TRBJ1-6 TRBV5-1 -
TGTGCCAGCAGTTGGGACAGGTATGAGCGCACACCTCAAGAGACCCAGTACTTC CASSWDRYERTPQETQYF TRBD1 TRBJ2-5 TRBV28 -
TGCGCCAGCAGCGGGGCGGCCTCCTACGAGCAGTACTTC CASSGAASYEQYF - TRBJ2-7 TRBV5-1 -
TGTGCCAGCAGCCCTAAACCAGGTAGTCCATTCTATGGCAATCAGCCCCAGCATTTT CASSPKPGSPFYGNQPQHF - TRBJ1-5 TRBV5-6 -
TGCGCCAGCAGTTATGCCGGGACGGTGAACACTGAAGCTTTCTTT CASSYAGTVNTEAFF - TRBJ1-1 TRBV5-1 once
TGTGCCAGCTCATCCCGGACAGGGGAAAACATTCAGTACTTC CASSSRTGENIQYF TRBD1 TRBJ2-4 TRBV18 -
TGTGCCAGCAGCTCGGGACTAGCGGGAGACCCCACCTACAATGAGCAGTTCTTC CASSSGLAGDPTYNEQFF TRBD2 TRBJ2-1 TRBV9 -
TGTGCCAGCAGTTTTGCCCGGGGACTTTTCAGGGGCTACACCTTC CASSFARGLFRGYTF - TRBJ1-2 TRBV28 once
TGCGCCAGCAGCTTGGATTACGGGGGGGACACTGAAGCTTTCTTT CASSLDYGGDTEAFF - TRBJ1-1 TRBV5-1 few
TGTGCCAGCAGTTTACCGGTCGGGCAGGGGGCCTATGGCTACACCTTC CASSLPVGQGAYGYTF TRBD1 TRBJ1-2 TRBV28 -
TGTGCCAGCTCTCCGAAACTAGGGGACAGGACTGGGGCCAACGTCCTGACTTTC CASSPKLGDRTGANVLTF TRBD1 TRBJ2-6 TRBV18 -
TGTGCCAGCAGTGACACAGAGCAGTACTTC CASSDTEQYF - TRBJ2-7 TRBV6-1 -
TGCGCCAGCTACACGGGGGACCTTAACTATGGCTACACCTTC CASYTGDLNYGYTF - TRBJ1-2 TRBV5-1 -
TGTGCCAGCAGGCAGGGGAGGGCACCCCTCCACTTT CASRQGRAPLHF - TRBJ1-6 TRBV28 -